These T cell receptor beta chains were read from a single sample in a study of blood T cell repertoires in COVID-19. Using immunoSEQ multiplex PCR, the repertoire was profiled, and TCRdb retains in-frame clones only, with some absent. In the table there are 250,000 to 350,000 clones, roughly 85% of which are singletons. Sample: PBMCs or T cells enriched from blood (not recorded which). Receptors were obtained from a woman aged 45-65 years who had recovered from COVID-19. Each CDR3 is given without its conserved first and last residue.

V gene,J gene,CDR3 protein
TRBV3-1/TRBV3-2,TRBJ2-5,ASSRMRGGVEETQY
TRBV30,TRBJ2-3,AWRGTGARTDTQY
TRBV10-2,TRBJ1-1,ASSEQQGGNTEAF
TRBV7-9,TRBJ1-6,ASSTTGQGNSPLH
TRBV7-6,TRBJ2-7,ASSLDSGRSYEQY
TRBV9,TRBJ2-3,ASSPGPADTQY
TRBV25-1,TRBJ1-5,ASSDNLGTQPQH
TRBV30,TRBJ1-5,AWSRGGGRRPVEPQH
TRBV7-2,TRBJ2-3,ASSSYTDTQY
TRBV18,TRBJ2-7,ASSPPVLAETPSYEQY
TRBV11-2,TRBJ1-2,ASSRTGFGYT
TRBV7-9,TRBJ2-6,ASSGTGAPGANVLT
TRBV9,TRBJ2-1,ASSVTQVRRNEQF
TRBV5-1,TRBJ2-1,ASSPSIGKVANNEQF
TRBV19,TRBJ1-5,ASSIGGAGKSNQPQH
TRBV9,TRBJ2-6,ASSGTGSGANVLT
TRBV18,TRBJ2-7,ASSPPDYRDRGSYEQY
TRBV18,TRBJ1-1,ASSPEQGRGTEAF
TRBV7-6,TRBJ2-3,ASSFDPKTSGGAFRTDTQY
TRBV30,TRBJ1-6,AWRRDRARSPLH
TRBV19,TRBJ1-6,ASSEDRERGSPLH
TRBV7-3,TRBJ2-2,ASSRDPGFYTGELF
TRBV7-6,TRBJ2-1,ASSLRASGPYSYNEQF
TRBV18,TRBJ2-5,ASSPPWAVGTQY
TRBV27,TRBJ1-2,ASSDRFYGYT
TRBV18,TRBJ2-3,ASSSGQHWQY
TRBV27,TRBJ2-1,ASSFGLSVGGQF
TRBV30,TRBJ2-1,AWSAGDSRGQF
TRBV19,TRBJ1-1,ASRGTARVNTEAF
TRBV6-6,TRBJ1-1,ASSLLGSEAF
TRBV29-1,TRBJ2-3,SVGRTGKTDTQY
TRBV7-9,TRBJ2-6,ASSPRPTGGFSGANVLT
TRBV19,TRBJ2-1,ASSIASGGYNEQF
TRBV24-1,TRBJ2-3,ATSDELRGRGLDTQY
TRBV4-1,TRBJ2-7,ASSQFYLGGPGPTPYEQY
TRBV7-2,TRBJ2-3,ASSSGPATDTQY
TRBV19,TRBJ2-7,ASSMGTSGYEQY
TRBV27,TRBJ1-1,ASSYEIIRVNTEAF
TRBV7-2,TRBJ1-5,ASSPNPLQGDQPQH
TRBV4-3,TRBJ1-5,ASSQELGRDNQPQH
TRBV9,TRBJ2-2,ASSVQGYTGELF
TRBV20-1,TRBJ1-1,SAPLTVEAF
TRBV2,TRBJ1-5,ASSKALRDIFQPQH
TRBV3-1/TRBV3-2,TRBJ1-6,ASSQEGSLYYNSPLH
TRBV28,TRBJ2-1,ASSLWPGGEGDYNEQF
TRBV7-9,TRBJ2-1,ASSFLAGGNEQF
TRBV6-6,TRBJ2-6,ASSRLAGTAKNVLT
TRBV5-1,TRBJ2-3,ASSPRQQYTDTQY
TRBV5-1,TRBJ1-2,ASSLPGTGGTGYT
TRBV15,TRBJ1-5,ATSRDIVKAFSSNQPQH
TRBV7-9,TRBJ1-1,ASSFPLNTEAF
TRBV5-4,TRBJ1-5,ASSLGQGRNQPQH
TRBV5-6,TRBJ1-6,ASSFNRVSPLH
TRBV6-5,TRBJ1-3,ASRARSSGNTIY
TRBV2,TRBJ1-4,ASSLEDRATSNEKLF
TRBV7-2,TRBJ2-1,ASSRRLAGVGNEQF